This TCR beta chain derives from a study of cytomegalovirus exposure and HLA in healthy donors. About the research overall: Approximately 77 million unique TCRs from HLA-typed donors were held in an early release of data.

The CDR3 contains 10 residues. Germline-derived CDR1 and CDR2 are SGHRS and YFSETQ. The J segment lost 4 bases and the V segment lost 8 bases, leaving 0 bases of the junction unmatched. PCR involved 60 Vbeta and 13 Jbeta primers. Sequencing used immunoSEQ multiplex PCR; TCRdb keeps in-frame clones, though not all of them. Here the sample spans some 190,000 clones, 77% being singletons. Study results and limitations: In an earlier analysis, in some 540 donors, most V segments appeared productive either ~87% or ~30% of the time.

As for this clone: What it binds is unknown.

Sequencing input: PBMCs. The chain has TRBV5-1 and TRBJ2-7, with TRBD1 matching over 7 bases. The clonotype was recovered from a woman in her 30s in good health and CMV-seropositive. The CDR3 spells CARGQYEQYF. CDR3 DNA: TGCGCCAGGGGACAGTACGAGCAGTACTTC.